A single sample gave rise to the 3 T cell receptor beta chains below, sequenced in a study of T-cell reconstitution after alpha-beta-depleted transplantation in children. Preparation of the TCRbeta library used unique molecular identifiers. From the PCR reads, TCRdb called clonotypes with MiXCR, one entry per CDR3 protein. This sample has around 130,000 distinct CDR3 sequences, with roughly 10% found just once. This specimen was PBMCs, mostly from graft donor cells, taken 180 days after TCRalphabeta/CD19-depleted stem cell transplant. The source is a girl in the first two years of life who had a stem cell transplant for combined immunodeficiency, so the T cells may come from the graft donor.

V and J are TRBV20-1 and TRBJ2-2; no reliable D call. CDR3 size: 18 residues. Germline lookup yields CDR1 DFQATT and CDR2 SNEGSKA (reference sequence). The V end lost 2 bases, the J end lost 1 base, and 20 bases lay between the germline ends. In DNA, the CDR3 is TGCAGTGCTAGACCCTTAGACTCGGTCCGAGAGAACACCGGGGAGCTGTTTTTT. As protein: CSARPLDSVRENTGELFF.

This clonotype occurred a few times. V is TRBV12-3 or TRBV12-4 and J is TRBJ1-5; the D gene is possibly TRBD1 (5 bases). CDR3 size: 13 residues. The V gene lost 3 bases and the J gene lost 6 bases, with 9 bases spanning the gap. CDR3 DNA: TGTGCCAGCAGTTTGTTCGGGGGTCAGCCCCAGCATTTT. Translating gives CASSLFGGQPQHF.

The chain couples TRBV9 to TRBJ1-1; D is possibly TRBD1 (6 bases). V gave up 3 bases and J gave up 1 base, with 13 bases separating them. Germline V gene lookup returns CDR1 SGDLS and CDR2 YYNGEE. The CDR3 spans 15 residues. The CDR3 region has the DNA TGTGCCAGCAGCGAGTTTCCGGGGGCGAACACTGAAGCTTTCTTT. Translated, it gives CASSEFPGANTEAFF. Using reference TRBV9 and TRBJ1-1 for the parts outside the CDR3, the full variable domain is DSGVTQTPKHLITATGQRVTLRCSPRSGDLSVYWYQQSLDQGLQFLIQYYNGEERAKGNILERFSAQQFPDLHSELNLSSLELGDSALYFCASSEFPGANTEAFFGQGTRLTVV.